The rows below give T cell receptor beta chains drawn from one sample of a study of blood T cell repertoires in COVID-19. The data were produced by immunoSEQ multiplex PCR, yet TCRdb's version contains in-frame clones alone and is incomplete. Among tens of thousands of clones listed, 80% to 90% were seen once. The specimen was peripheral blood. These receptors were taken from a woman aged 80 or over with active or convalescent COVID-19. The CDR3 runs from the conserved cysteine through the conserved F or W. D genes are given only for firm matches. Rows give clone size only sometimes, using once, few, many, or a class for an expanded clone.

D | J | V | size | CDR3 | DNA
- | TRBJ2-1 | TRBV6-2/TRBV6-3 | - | CASSYSGGVDEQFF | TGTGCCAGCAGTTATAGCGGAGGGGTCGATGAGCAGTTCTTC
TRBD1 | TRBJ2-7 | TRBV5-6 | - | CASSLGRGYYEQYF | TGTGCCAGCAGCTTGGGCAGGGGGTACTACGAGCAGTACTTC
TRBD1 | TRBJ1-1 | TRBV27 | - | CASSSGTGYLTEAFF | TGTGCCAGCAGTTCCGGGACAGGGTATCTTACTGAAGCTTTCTTT
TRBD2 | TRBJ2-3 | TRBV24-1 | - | CATSKIAGGTDTQYF | TGTGCCACCAGTAAGATAGCGGGGGGCACAGATACGCAGTATTTT
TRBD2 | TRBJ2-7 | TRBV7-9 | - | CASSPSGTEQYF | TGTGCCAGCAGCCCTAGCGGGACTGAGCAGTACTTC
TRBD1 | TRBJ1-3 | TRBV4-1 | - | CASSQDRGLNTIYF | TGCGCCAGCAGCCAGGACAGGGGGCTAAACACCATATATTTT
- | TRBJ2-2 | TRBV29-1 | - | CSVSPRAANTGELFF | TGCAGCGTTAGCCCCCGCGCGGCGAACACCGGGGAGCTGTTTTTT
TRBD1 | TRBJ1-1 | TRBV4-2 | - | CASSLTGWNTEAFF | TGTGCCAGCAGCCTGACAGGGTGGAACACTGAAGCTTTCTTT
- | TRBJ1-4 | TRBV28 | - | CASSYVQGWIEKLFF | TGTGCCAGCAGCTACGTACAGGGATGGATTGAAAAACTGTTTTTT
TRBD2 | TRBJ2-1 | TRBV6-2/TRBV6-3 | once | CASSIGLALYNEQFF | TGTGCCAGCAGCATTGGACTAGCCTTATACAATGAGCAGTTCTTC
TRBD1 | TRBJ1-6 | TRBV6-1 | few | CASSELGTDNSPLHF | TGTGCCAGCAGTGAATTAGGGACAGATAATTCACCCCTCCACTTT
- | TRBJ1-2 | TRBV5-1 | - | CASSLAGRGEIAANGYTF | TGCGCCAGCAGCTTGGCAGGGAGGGGTGAGATTGCCGCGAATGGCTACACCTTC
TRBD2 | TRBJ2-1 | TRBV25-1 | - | CASSELRTSGNEQFF | TGTGCCAGCAGTGAACTCCGGACTAGCGGCAATGAGCAGTTCTTC
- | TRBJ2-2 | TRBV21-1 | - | CARGGWADKNTGELFF | TGTGCCAGGGGGGGATGGGCGGATAAGAACACCGGGGAGCTGTTTTTT
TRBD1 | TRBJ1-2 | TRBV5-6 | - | CASSYRDRVRYGYTF | TGTGCCAGCAGCTACCGGGACAGGGTTCGTTATGGCTACACCTTC